This TCR beta chain was profiled in a study of control samples from healthy donors and cancer patients. Clones were sequenced by immunoSEQ multiplex PCR, and TCRdb holds only the in-frame ones, with some missing. The repertoire includes about 160,000 clones, less than 95% of them detected once, and about 14% sits in the top ten. V lost 4 bases and J lost 7; bases outside the gene matches: 7. Per the germline V gene, CDR1 is LNHDA and CDR2 is SQIVND (reference sequence). CDR3 length: 15 amino acids. This clone showed up just once. Material for sequencing was PBMCs. This chain connects TRBV19 to TRBJ1-5, with TRBD1 identical over 10 bases. This clonotype was obtained from a man in his sixties with colorectal cancer. CDR3 sequence reads: CASSRGQGTGQPQHF. The CDR3 bases are TGTGCCAGTAGTAGGGGACAGGGGACCGGGCAGCCCCAGCATTTT.